These 21 T cell receptor beta chains were sequenced from one sample in a study of cytomegalovirus exposure and HLA in healthy donors. The PCR employed 60 Vbeta primers together with 13 Jbeta primers. Profiling relied on immunoSEQ multiplex PCR, and the TCRdb table lists in-frame clones only, not all of them. This sample has 130,000 to 150,000 clones, with about four fifths found just once. The sequenced sample consisted of PBMCs. These TCRs come from a woman aged 40 to 50 in good health and CMV-seropositive.

This clone appeared a few times. The rearrangement uses TRBV12-5 and TRBJ1-2; 10 nucleotides align to TRBD1. V was pared by 6 bases and J by 0 bases, with 4 bases of the junction left unmatched. Germline CDR1 and CDR2: LGHNT and FRNRAP. This CDR3 comprises 15 residues. In DNA, the CDR3 is TGTGCTAGTGGCGGGGGGACAGGGGCTAACTATGGCTACACCTTC. Its translation: CASGGGTGANYGYTF.

The chain couples TRBV2 to TRBJ2-1, with 8 bases matching TRBD1. CDR3 size: 14 residues. Germline V gives CDR1 SNHLY, CDR2 FYNNEI. V was pared by 2 bases and J by 4 bases, with 1 base of the junction left unmatched. The CDR3 loop reads CASSEQGAYNEQFF. For the CDR3, the DNA is TGTGCCAGCAGTGAACAGGGGGCATACAATGAGCAGTTCTTC.

This clone was seen only a few times. The chain is built from TRBV18 and TRBJ2-7; 9 bases line up with TRBD1. This CDR3 has 14 residues. The trim removed 6 bases at V and 5 bases at J, leaving 8 bases unmatched. CDR1 and CDR2 from the germline V gene are KGHSH and LQKENI. The DNA for the CDR3 is TGTGCCAGCTCCCTCCGGGACAGGGAGGACGAGCAGTACTTC. This gives the protein CASSLRDREDEQYF. Together with reference TRBV18 and TRBJ2-7, the CDR3 gives the full variable domain: NAGVMQNPRHLVRRRGQEARLRCSPMKGHSHVYWYRQLPEEGLKFMVYLQKENIIDESGMPKERFSAEFPKEGPSILRIQQVVRGDSAAYFCASSLRDREDEQYFGPGTRLTVT.

This chain uses TRBV2 with TRBJ2-7; TRBD1 aligns across 9 bases. Germline V gene lookup returns CDR1 SNHLY and CDR2 FYNNEI. The J segment lost 5 bases and the V segment lost 7 bases, leaving 9 bases of the junction unmatched. The CDR3 runs to 14 residues. CDR3 amino acids: CASNSGTGINEQYF. As DNA, the CDR3 is TGTGCCAGCAACTCCGGGACAGGGATCAACGAGCAGTACTTC.

This sequence joins TRBV9 and TRBJ2-2, with 7 bases fitting TRBD2. The CDR3 is made up of 15 amino acids. Germline V gives CDR1 SGDLS, CDR2 YYNGEE. After removal of 3 bases from V and 2 bases from J, the junction contained 4 bases not matched to a gene. The chain's CDR3 is CASSGRGSNTGELFF. CDR3 DNA: TGTGCCAGCAGCGGGCGGGGGAGTAACACCGGGGAGCTGTTTTTT.

V gene TRBV7-9 combines with J gene TRBJ1-6; D might be TRBD1 (5 bases). CDR1 is SEHNR, CDR2 FQNEAQ, per germline (reference sequence). The CDR3 has 15 amino acids. V was trimmed by 4 bases and J by 5 bases, leaving 12 bases between them. CDR3 coding DNA: TGTGCCAGCAGCTACACCGGGACTCATAATTCACCCCTCCACTTT. Protein: CASSYTGTHNSPLHF.

This clone was detected only a few times. Other DNA sequences in this sample translate to the same CDR3. The chain's CDR3 is CASSVSQNTEAFF. CDR3 DNA sequence: TGTGCCAGCAGCGTCAGTCAGAACACTGAAGCTTTCTTT. The chain recombines TRBV9 with TRBJ1-1; no reliable D call. V lost 2 bases to trimming and J lost 1 base, with 6 bases between them. The germline gives CDR1 SGDLS, CDR2 YYNGEE. This CDR3 has 13 residues.

The V and J genes are TRBV6-5 and TRBJ2-3, with TRBD1 matching over 8 bases. This CDR3 comprises 14 residues. The V gene end was trimmed by 8 bases and the J gene end by 4 bases; junction bases not matched to a gene: 8. CDR1 is MNHEY, CDR2 SVGAGI, per germline. In DNA form, the CDR3 reads TGTGCCAGCCGACCACAGGGGGGAGCAGATACGCAGTATTTT. Translation: CASRPQGGADTQYF.

The chain uses TRBV7-8 and TRBJ2-5; D gene ambiguous. Trimming left V 0 bases short and J 0 bases short, with 11 bases between. Germline CDR1 and CDR2: SGHVS and FQNEAQ. The CDR3 covers 16 residues. Here the CDR3 DNA reads TGTGCCAGCAGCTTAGCTAGAACGTCTAACCAAGAGACCCAGTACTTC. It codes for CASSLARTSNQETQYF.

This clone was observed once. V is TRBV7-2 and J is TRBJ2-7, with D possibly being TRBD2 (5 bases). The CDR3 has 15 residues. Germline lookup yields CDR1 SGHTA and CDR2 FQGNSA. Trimming pared 2 bases from V and 0 bases from J, leaving 11 bases between. CDR3 sequence reads: CASSLSPGSSYEQYF. As DNA, the CDR3 is TGTGCCAGCAGCTTATCCCCGGGGAGCTCCTACGAGCAGTACTTC.

J is TRBJ1-4 and V is TRBV19; 10 positions match TRBD1. Trimming at V came to 6 bases and at J to 8 bases, leaving 12 bases not matched to a gene. The germline gives CDR1 LNHDA, CDR2 SQIVND (reference sequence). The CDR3 is 16 amino acids. CDR3 sequence: CASSAGTGVIGEKLFF. In DNA form, the CDR3 reads TGTGCCAGTAGCGCCGGGACAGGGGTTATAGGCGAAAAACTGTTTTTT. Filled out from reference TRBV19 and TRBJ1-4, the complete variable domain reads DGGITQSPKYLFRKEGQNVTLSCEQNLNHDAMYWYRQDPGQGLRLIYYSQIVNDFQKGDIAEGYSVSREKKESFPLTVTSAQKNPTAFYLCASSAGTGVIGEKLFFGSGTQLSVL.

This chain connects TRBV5-6 to TRBJ2-7, with a tentative D call TRBD2 (5 bases). The CDR3 length is 12 residues. Trimming took off 2 bases at V and 6 bases at J, with 9 bases between the two ends. Germline V gives CDR1 SGHDT, CDR2 YYEEEE. The CDR3 sequence is CASSLRGIEQYF. The DNA of the CDR3 is TGTGCCAGCAGCTTAAGAGGGATCGAGCAGTACTTC. The full variable domain, completed using reference TRBV5-6 and TRBJ2-7, is DAGVTQSPTHLIKTRGQQVTLRCSPKSGHDTVSWYQQALGQGPQFIFQYYEEEERQRGNFPDRFSGHQFPNYSSELNVNALLLGDSALYLCASSLRGIEQYFGPGTRLTVT.

The sample holds a few counts of this clone. At the DNA level, this CDR3 is encoded by other sequences in the same sample as well. The chain has TRBV11-2 and TRBJ2-2; D not resolved. Germline lookup yields CDR1 SGHAT and CDR2 FQNNGV. V gave up 5 bases and J gave up 2 bases, with 3 bases separating them. There are 12 residues in the CDR3. The CDR3 loop reads CASSHNTGELFF. The CDR3, as DNA: TGTGCCAGCAGCCATAACACCGGGGAGCTGTTTTTT.

The rearrangement links TRBV5-4 to TRBJ2-2; 10 bases map to TRBD2. CDR1 SGHNT and CDR2 YYREEE come from the germline V gene (reference sequence). There are 18 residues in the CDR3. Losses at the gene ends were 4 bases for V and 5 bases for J; bases not matched to a gene: 14. The CDR3 loop reads CASSPGASGRLGTGELFF. Here the CDR3 DNA reads TGTGCCAGCAGCCCTGGGGCTAGCGGGAGATTGGGAACCGGGGAGCTGTTTTTT.

The V call is TRBV19, the J call TRBJ2-1; D perhaps matches TRBD2 (5 bases). Trimming took off 7 bases at V and 5 bases at J, with 18 bases between the two ends. This CDR3 is built from 15 residues. CDR1 LNHDA and CDR2 SQIVND come from the germline V gene (reference sequence). Here the CDR3 reads CASTIQGSRDNEQFF. DNA for the CDR3: TGTGCCAGTACCATTCAAGGGAGTCGGGACAATGAGCAGTTCTTC.

The chain couples TRBV19 to TRBJ1-2; D uncertain. The CDR3 is 15 residues long. V lost 3 bases to trimming and J lost 1 base, with 12 bases between them. CDR1 is LNHDA and CDR2 is SQIVND in the germline V gene (reference sequence). CDR3 residues: CASSIGGRNNYGYTF. As DNA, the CDR3 is TGTGCCAGTAGTATTGGAGGCAGGAATAACTATGGCTACACCTTC.

The rearrangement uses TRBV4-2 and TRBJ1-6; TRBD1 agrees at 7 bases. J lost 9 bases, V lost 2 bases, and 16 bases had no gene match. Looked up from germline, CDR1 is LGHNA and CDR2 is YNFKEQ. The CDR3 has 18 amino acids. The CDR3 sequence is CASSQNLLQGTRGSPLHF. In DNA, the CDR3 is TGTGCCAGCAGCCAAAACCTACTACAGGGGACGCGGGGTTCACCCCTCCACTTT.

The V gene is TRBV5-4, the J gene TRBJ1-1, with 8 bases aligning to TRBD1. This CDR3 is built from 15 residues. Germline CDR1 reads SGHNT; CDR2 reads YYREEE (reference sequence). V lost 4 bases, J lost 3 bases, and 8 bases stayed unmatched. The CDR3 region is CASSGTGKGHTEAFF. The CDR3 nucleotides are TGTGCCAGCAGCGGGACAGGAAAGGGGCACACTGAAGCTTTCTTT.

The genes are TRBV4-3 and TRBJ2-1, with 7 positions matching TRBD1. Germline V gene lookup returns CDR1 LGHNA and CDR2 YSLEER. J gave up 7 bases and V 4 bases, and 13 bases lay outside the gene matches. The CDR3 extends over 16 amino acids. The CDR3 DNA follows: TGCGCCAGCAGCCTATACAGGGGATTCGGGATGAATGAGCAGTTCTTC. It codes for CASSLYRGFGMNEQFF.

In its sample, this clone was seen a few times. The chain has TRBV10-1 and TRBJ2-1, with TRBD2 matching over 14 bases. The CDR3 length is 15 residues. Germline loops: CDR1 WNHNN, CDR2 SYGVQD (reference sequence). V was pared by 10 bases and J by 4 bases, with 6 bases of the junction left unmatched. The CDR3 spells CATWTSGRKYNEQFF. The CDR3 region has the DNA TGCGCCACCTGGACTAGCGGGAGGAAGTACAATGAGCAGTTCTTC.

The chain uses TRBV6-5 and TRBJ2-3; 8 positions match TRBD1. J was trimmed by 3 bases and V by 5 bases; bases with no gene match: 7. The germline gives CDR1 MNHEY, CDR2 SVGAGI. The CDR3 is made up of 15 amino acids. This chain's CDR3 is CASSPGQGLTDTQYF. Written as DNA, the CDR3 is TGTGCCAGCAGTCCCGGACAGGGTTTAACAGATACGCAGTATTTT.